This TCR beta chain was found in a study of OX40 agonist ivuxolimab in advanced cancers. Sequencing was performed with immunoSEQ multiplex PCR; in TCRdb, only in-frame clones are kept and a portion is missing. The sample carries 69,000 or so clones, roughly 85% recorded once. The germline V gene encodes CDR1 SSHAT and CDR2 FNYEAQ (reference sequence). V gave up 2 bases and J gave up 7 bases; unmatched junction bases: 5. The CDR3 loop spans 14 amino acids. The rearrangement joins TRBV7-7 to TRBJ2-1; 7 bases match TRBD2. The sequence was obtained from an adult with an advanced solid tumor such as melanoma, head and neck, liver or kidney cancer. The sample here was CD4+ or CD8+ T cells sorted from blood, taken in a trial of the OX40 agonist ivuxolimab. The CDR3 sequence: CASSLSRGENEQFF. CDR3 DNA sequence: TGTGCCAGCAGCTTATCACGGGGGGAGAATGAGCAGTTCTTC. The full variable domain, its missing parts supplied by reference TRBV7-7 and TRBJ2-1, is GAGVSQSPRYKVTKRGQDVTLRCDPISSHATLYWYQQALGQGPEFLTYFNYEAQPDKSGLPSDRFSAERPEGSISTLTIQRTEQRDSAMYRCASSLSRGENEQFFGPGTRLTVL.